The text below deals with one TCR beta chain. Per the authors' pipeline: Amplifying reference gene primers gave estimates of nucleated cell counts. TCRdb keeps only in-frame clones here, not all; method: immunoSEQ multiplex PCR. The V and J calls and the clone size are those of that table, but D and trimming were determined from the DNA. The profile shows about 97,000 clones, around 87% of them singletons. This record comes from a study of blood T cell repertoires in COVID-19. Across the study: Sites in the United States, Italy and Spain provided acute and convalescent COVID-19 samples. Sample material is recorded as cDNA or gDNA derived from T cells, B-cell-depleted T cells, or PBMCs.

CDR3 length: 19 residues. Germline V gene lookup returns CDR1 PRHDT and CDR2 FYEKMQ (reference sequence). Trimming removed 2 bases at V and 0 bases at J, with 20 bases between. The chain carries TRBV13 and TRBJ2-1; D may be TRBD2 (7 bases). This receptor was identified in a human donor in a cohort sampled during active COVID-19. Input material: peripheral blood. The DNA of the CDR3 is TGTGCCAGCAGCTTATACCCGGGGGGAGGGGGACGCTCCTACAATGAGCAGTTCTTC. Translating it yields CASSLYPGGGGRSYNEQFF.